This entry lists 25 T cell receptor beta chains sequenced from one sample in a study of graft-versus-host responses after intestinal transplantation. These receptors have no known antigen. The assay was immunoSEQ multiplex PCR, and TCRdb's table has in-frame clones only and misses some. The table has tens of thousands of clones, around 93% seen once. Here the sequenced sample was unstimulated CD8+ T cells sorted from spleen or lymph node cells, taken before transplant. The source of these receptors is a human donor who was the organ donor for an intestinal transplant.

DNA of the CDR3: TGTGCCAGCAGCCTTACAGGGGAGCAGTTCTTC. It translates to CASSLTGEQFF. The chain combines TRBV7-3 with TRBJ2-1; weak D call: TRBD1 (6 bases). This CDR3 is 11 amino acids long. V lost 5 bases and J 10 bases, leaving 9 bases between the germline ends. Per germline, CDR1 SGHTA and CDR2 FQGTGA.

The chain recombines TRBV5-1 with TRBJ2-5, with D maybe TRBD2 (6 bases). CDR1 SGHRS and CDR2 YFSETQ come from the germline V gene. CDR3 length: 14 amino acids. V was trimmed by 5 bases and J by 3 bases, leaving 14 bases between them. The CDR3 DNA reads TGCGCCAGCAGAGGCGGGGATTGGGAAGAGACCCAGTACTTC. This codes for CASRGGDWEETQYF.

This clone was observed a single time. The chain combines TRBV6-5 with TRBJ1-5; no firm D call. The germline V gene encodes CDR1 MNHEY and CDR2 SVGAGI. V dropped 9 bases and J dropped 0 bases, with 9 bases sitting between them. This CDR3 is 13 amino acids long. CDR3 sequence reads: CASSLNSNQPQHF. As DNA, the CDR3 is TGTGCCAGTTCCCTTAATAGCAATCAGCCCCAGCATTTT.

This clone occurred once. This CDR3 reads CASSEGTGAMNTEAFF. In DNA, the CDR3 is TGTGCCAGCAGTGAAGGGACAGGGGCTATGAACACTGAAGCTTTCTTT. V is TRBV6-1 and J is TRBJ1-1; 9 nucleotides align to TRBD1. This CDR3 has 16 amino acids. After removal of 1 base from V and 0 bases from J, the junction contained 3 bases not matched to a gene. CDR1 is MNHNS, CDR2 SASEGT, per germline.

To note about this clone: At one end, the junction sequence differs from germline, possibly due to a read error. Here the CDR3 reads CASSLARGSQETQYF. DNA for the CDR3: TGTGCTAGCAGCTTAGCGCGAGGGTCCCAAGAGACCCAGTACTTC. The V and J genes are TRBV7-7 and TRBJ2-5, with a possible D match to TRBD2 (5 bases). The germline V gene has CDR1 SSHAT and CDR2 FNYEAQ (reference sequence). The CDR3 is 15 residues long.

The CDR3, as DNA: TGTGCCAGCAGTCGCCTCGGGACAGACGGCTACACCTTC. It yields the protein CASSRLGTDGYTF. This chain uses TRBV27 with TRBJ1-2; 7 nucleotides line up with TRBD1. This CDR3 comprises 13 residues. The trim removed 5 bases at V and 8 bases at J, leaving 8 bases unmatched. Germline CDR1 and CDR2: MNHEY and SMNVEV (reference sequence).

The chain recombines TRBV25-1 with TRBJ1-2; 7 bases are shared with TRBD1. J was trimmed by 4 bases and V by 5 bases; bases with no gene match: 10. The CDR3 is made up of 15 amino acids. Germline V gene sequence: CDR1 MGHDK, CDR2 SYGVNS. In DNA form, the CDR3 reads TGTGCCAGCAGTTCCTATACCGGGACAGTCTATGGCTACACCTTC. This gives the protein CASSSYTGTVYGYTF.

In its sample, this clone was seen once. The rearrangement uses TRBV27 and TRBJ1-6; 9 bases align to TRBD1. Germline trimming cut 5 bases from V and 4 bases from J; bases unmatched to any gene: 6. This CDR3 is built from 16 residues. CDR1 is MNHEY and CDR2 is SMNVEV in the germline V gene (reference sequence). The chain's CDR3 is CASSRDRDFYNSPLHF. The CDR3 coding sequence is TGTGCCAGCAGTAGGGACAGGGATTTTTATAATTCACCCCTCCACTTT.

The chain couples TRBV9 to TRBJ2-7; D perhaps matches TRBD1 (6 bases). In germline, CDR1 is SGDLS, CDR2 YYNGEE. This CDR3 has 12 residues. V lost 6 bases to trimming and J lost 7 bases, with 14 bases between them. The CDR3 reads CASTGSGAEQYF. CDR3 DNA sequence: TGTGCCAGCACCGGTTCAGGGGCTGAGCAGTACTTC.

This chain connects TRBV5-6 to TRBJ2-3; D is ambiguous. The CDR3 runs to 14 residues. CDR1 is SGHDT and CDR2 is YYEEEE in the germline V gene. The germline V and J ends were trimmed by 1 base and 3 bases, with 9 bases remaining between them. The CDR3 DNA sequence: TGTGCCAGCAGCTTGACTTGGTCGACAGATACGCAGTATTTT. Translating gives CASSLTWSTDTQYF.

This clone was recorded only once. The chain has TRBV27 and TRBJ2-1; D not resolved. Germline loops: CDR1 MNHEY, CDR2 SMNVEV (reference sequence). The V end was cut by 3 bases, the J end by 8 bases, with 8 bases between. This CDR3 comprises 12 residues. CDR3: CASSLIGDEQFF. The CDR3 DNA reads as TGTGCCAGCAGTTTGATCGGCGATGAGCAGTTCTTC.

V is TRBV29-1 and J is TRBJ2-7; 10 nucleotides agree with TRBD1. Losses at the gene ends were 6 bases for V and 2 bases for J; bases not matched to a gene: 4. Germline CDR1 is SQVTM and CDR2 is ANQGSEA. The CDR3 sequence is 13 residues long. In DNA form, the CDR3 reads TGCAGCGTGGGACAGGGGACTACCTACGAGCAGTACTTC. As protein: CSVGQGTTYEQYF.

The chain joins TRBV7-9 to TRBJ2-7; D remains ambiguous. The V gene's germline CDR1 is SEHNR and CDR2 FQNEAQ (reference sequence). There are 13 residues in the CDR3. Trimming removed 0 bases from V and 4 bases from J, with 7 bases in between. The CDR3 sequence: CASSLAEAYEQYF. The CDR3 coding sequence is TGTGCCAGCAGCTTAGCGGAAGCATACGAGCAGTACTTC.

The rearrangement joins TRBV29-1 to TRBJ2-7; a weak D match, TRBD1 (5 bases). The germline V gene encodes CDR1 SQVTM and CDR2 ANQGSEA. With 0 bases removed from V and 1 base from J, the gap between germline ends came to 7 bases. CDR3 length: 13 amino acids. The CDR3 nucleotides read TGCAGCGTTGAAGATTCAGGGTCCTACGAGCAGTACTTC. Its protein product is CSVEDSGSYEQYF.

This sequence joins TRBV4-2 and TRBJ2-7; 13 positions match TRBD2. V trimming: 1 base; J trimming: 3 bases; junction bases outside the gene matches: 0. The CDR3 is 15 amino acids. Germline CDR1 reads LGHNA; CDR2 reads YNFKEQ. The CDR3 nucleotides read TGTGCCAGCAGCCAAGGACTAGCGGGAGGCTACGAGCAGTACTTC. This encodes CASSQGLAGGYEQYF.

As DNA, the CDR3 is TGCGCCAGCAGCCGGGGACTAGCTGCCGGGGAGCTGTTTTTT. Translated, it gives CASSRGLAAGELFF. The rearrangement joins TRBV5-1 to TRBJ2-2, with 9 bases aligning to TRBD2. The V gene end was trimmed by 4 bases and the J gene end by 6 bases; junction bases not matched to a gene: 4. The CDR3 is 14 residues long. The germline V gene has CDR1 SGHRS and CDR2 YFSETQ.

The chain has TRBV18 and TRBJ1-2; tentative D call: TRBD1 (5 bases). Trimming took 6 bases from V and 6 from J, leaving 11 bases between them. The CDR3 consists of 12 residues. The V gene's germline CDR1 is KGHSH and CDR2 LQKENI. CDR3 region: CASSDSLNGYTF. The CDR3 nucleotides are TGTGCCAGCTCCGACAGCCTTAATGGCTACACCTTC.

The chain carries TRBV2 and TRBJ2-7; possibly TRBD2 for D (6 bases). Germline loops: CDR1 SNHLY, CDR2 FYNNEI. The CDR3 runs 13 residues. V lost 7 bases and J lost 2, with 12 bases in between. CDR3 sequence (DNA): TGTGCCAGCACCGGCGGGATAGCCTACGAGCAGTACTTC. This codes for CASTGGIAYEQYF.

The chain links TRBV29-1 to TRBJ1-2; 11 bases agree with TRBD1. This CDR3 has 13 residues. Germline trimming cut 4 bases from V and 7 bases from J; bases unmatched to any gene: 5. Germline values: CDR1 SQVTM, CDR2 ANQGSEA. CDR3 sequence: CSVVPGTGGGYTF. The CDR3 coding sequence is TGCAGCGTTGTTCCCGGGACAGGGGGTGGCTACACCTTC.

This sequence joins TRBV29-1 and TRBJ1-1; D unclear. Germline CDR1 and CDR2: SQVTM and ANQGSEA. V lost 7 bases, J lost 0 bases, and 9 bases lay in between. CDR3 length equals 12 residues. The CDR3 loop is CSASHLNTEAFF. CDR3 DNA sequence: TGCAGCGCATCACACCTGAACACTGAAGCTTTCTTT.

The chain employs TRBV27 and TRBJ2-7; possibly TRBD1 or TRBD2 for D (5 bases each). The CDR3 is made up of 14 amino acids. The germline V gene encodes CDR1 MNHEY and CDR2 SMNVEV (reference sequence). Deletions cut 7 bases from V and 7 bases from J, with 20 bases between. CDR3 nucleotide sequence: TGTGCCAGCACCCTTCGAGAGGGGCCGGGTGAGCAGTACTTC. It encodes CASTLREGPGEQYF.

The count of this clone is one. This rearrangement joins TRBV6-5 to TRBJ1-1, with D unresolved. V gave up 5 bases and J gave up 0 bases, with 10 bases separating them. Germline V gene lookup returns CDR1 MNHEY and CDR2 SVGAGI. The CDR3 totals 14 residues. The CDR3 DNA follows: TGTGCCAGCAGTCAACAGACGATGAACACTGAAGCTTTCTTT. Encoded protein: CASSQQTMNTEAFF.

The chain joins TRBV6-5 to TRBJ2-7; 12 nucleotides match TRBD1. The CDR3 totals 15 residues. The V gene's germline CDR1 is MNHEY and CDR2 SVGAGI. V shed 4 bases, J shed 7 bases, and the junction held 8 bases outside the gene matches. This CDR3 is CASSFPGQGAEEQYF. The CDR3 DNA sequence: TGTGCCAGCAGTTTTCCGGGACAGGGGGCAGAAGAGCAGTACTTC.

The rearrangement uses TRBV11-3 and TRBJ2-7; no clear D gene. The V gene lost 3 bases and the J gene lost 0 bases, with 9 bases spanning the gap. CDR3 length equals 14 residues. Germline V gene data show CDR1 as SGHNT and CDR2 as YENEEA. In DNA, the CDR3 is TGTGCCAGCAGCTTGGCTGCGGTCTCCTACGAGCAGTACTTC. Translation: CASSLAAVSYEQYF.

This clone has just one count. The chain employs TRBV6-4 and TRBJ2-1, with TRBD2 matching 9 bases. V lost 5 bases and J lost 6; bases outside the gene matches: 2. Germline V gives CDR1 MRHNA, CDR2 SNTAGT. CDR3 length: 13 residues. CDR3 amino acids: CASSSSGVNEQFF. The CDR3 DNA is TGTGCCAGCAGTTCTAGCGGGGTCAATGAGCAGTTCTTC.